Below are 32 T cell receptor beta chains sequenced from a single sample in a study of memory CD8 T cells in hepatitis C reinfection. This table comes from immunoSEQ multiplex PCR, and its TCRdb copy is limited to in-frame clones, with some not included. This sample has 35,000 to 50,000 clones; approximately 90% occur once, and the top ten carry under 1.5%. The time point: peak reinfection, 3 to 8 weeks after reinfection detection. TCR sequencing was done directly ex vivo on sorted cells, without expansion in vitro. Sequencing was done on a sample of naive CD8+ T cells sorted from blood. Every receptor here comes from a man aged 18 to 29 with hepatitis C virus infection.

About this clone itself: Because it lacks the conserved phenylalanine or tryptophan at the end, this CDR3 is likely a read error. No DNA is shown, since the ends of the CDR3 on it are uncertain; the CDR3 is the one TCRdb lists. The gene calls are TRBV19 and TRBJ1-3; TRBD1 is the table's D call and was not checked against the DNA. The CDR3 sequence runs 10 residues, both termini included. Looked up from germline, CDR1 is LNHDA and CDR2 is SQIVND (reference sequence). CDR3 in amino acids: CASSPPQGMV.

The chain combines TRBV19 with TRBJ2-1; D may be TRBD2 (5 bases). Trimming removed 5 bases at V and 0 bases at J, with 8 bases between. This CDR3 comprises 14 residues. Germline-derived CDR1 and CDR2 are LNHDA and SQIVND (reference sequence). The CDR3 protein is CASSSSTSYNEQFF. DNA of the CDR3: TGTGCCAGTAGTTCTAGCACCTCCTACAATGAGCAGTTCTTC.

This sequence joins TRBV5-5 and TRBJ1-1; D unclear. CDR1 and CDR2 from the germline V gene are SGHKS and YYEKEE (reference sequence). The CDR3 loop spans 11 amino acids. The V end was cut by 4 bases, the J end by 10 bases, with 11 bases between. The CDR3 spells CASSRPPTAFF. CDR3 DNA sequence: TGTGCCAGCAGCCGCCCCCCTACAGCTTTCTTT.

The rearrangement joins TRBV10-1 to TRBJ2-2; 9 nucleotides match TRBD2. Germline lookup yields CDR1 WNHNN and CDR2 SYGVQD (reference sequence). The CDR3 spans 14 residues. The V segment lost 9 bases and the J segment 3 bases; nucleotides outside the gene matches: 5. CDR3 DNA: TGCGCCAGGTATAGCGGGGGCTACACCGGGGAGCTGTTTTTT. Translated, it gives CARYSGGYTGELFF.

CDR3 sequence: CASSIGSNTGELFF. CDR3 coding DNA: TGTGCCAGTAGTATAGGGAGCAACACCGGGGAGCTGTTTTTT. The chain links TRBV19 to TRBJ2-2; D is ambiguous. This CDR3 has 14 amino acids. The germline CDR1 and CDR2 sequences are LNHDA and SQIVND (reference sequence). Trimming stripped 1 base from V and 2 bases from J, with 5 bases between.

V gene TRBV6-1 combines with J gene TRBJ2-3; a possible D gene is TRBD1 (6 bases). The V gene's germline CDR1 is MNHNS and CDR2 SASEGT. Trimming stripped 6 bases from V and 6 bases from J, with 19 bases between. The CDR3 consists of 15 residues. In DNA form, the CDR3 reads TGTGCCAGCAGCACTCGGACAGTCCAGGGCGATACGCAGTATTTT. Translation: CASSTRTVQGDTQYF.

The chain recombines TRBV19 with TRBJ2-3, with TRBD2 matching 7 bases. Germline V gene data show CDR1 as LNHDA and CDR2 as SQIVND (reference sequence). The CDR3 is 15 amino acids. J was trimmed by 3 bases and V by 11 bases; bases with no gene match: 14. In DNA form, the CDR3 reads TGTGCCTCAACCCCGAGGGAGGGTATAACAGATACGCAGTATTTT. This codes for CASTPREGITDTQYF.

V and J are TRBV19 and TRBJ1-5; a weak D match, TRBD1 (5 bases). This CDR3 is 17 amino acids long. Germline CDR1 and CDR2: LNHDA and SQIVND (reference sequence). Deletions cut 0 bases from V and 3 bases from J, with 15 bases between. This CDR3 reads CASSIDVFGGDNQPQHF. CDR3 nucleotides: TGTGCCAGTAGTATAGATGTTTTCGGGGGTGACAATCAGCCCCAGCATTTT.

The chain employs TRBV6-5 and TRBJ1-1, with 8 bases aligning to TRBD1. The CDR3 extends over 14 amino acids. Germline V CDR1 and CDR2: MNHEY, SVGAGI. The V segment lost 5 bases and the J segment 1 base; nucleotides outside the gene matches: 3. The CDR3 bases are TGTGCCAGCAGTGCCGACAGGGGGAACACTGAAGCTTTCTTT. Translation: CASSADRGNTEAFF.

This chain joins TRBV9 and TRBJ2-3, with D possibly being TRBD2 (5 bases). The CDR3 sequence is 16 residues long. Germline loops: CDR1 SGDLS, CDR2 YYNGEE. V shed 1 base and J shed 7 bases, with 19 bases lying between them. DNA for the CDR3: TGTGCCAGCAGCGTAACCCCCCGGACGAGGAGGTATACGCAGTATTTT. Translated: CASSVTPRTRRYTQYF.

The chain uses TRBV27 and TRBJ2-7; tentatively, D is TRBD2 (6 bases). Germline V gene sequence: CDR1 MNHEY, CDR2 SMNVEV (reference sequence). This CDR3 is built from 15 residues. Trimming removed 2 bases from V and 3 bases from J, with 14 bases in between. The CDR3 DNA is TGTGCCAGCAGTTTAGGGCACGGGGGTATCTACGAGCAGTACTTC. This codes for CASSLGHGGIYEQYF.

V is TRBV7-9 and J is TRBJ2-1; TRBD2 aligns across 12 bases. J gave up 6 bases and V 5 bases, and 5 bases lay outside the gene matches. In germline, CDR1 is SEHNR, CDR2 FQNEAQ (reference sequence). The CDR3 extends over 15 amino acids. CDR3 in DNA: TGTGCCAGCAGCGCCGGACTAGCGGGGATCAATGAGCAGTTCTTC. Translation: CASSAGLAGINEQFF.

The rearrangement joins TRBV19 to TRBJ1-1; the D gene is possibly TRBD1 (5 bases). The V gene lost 2 bases and the J gene lost 3 bases, with 7 bases spanning the gap. Germline CDR1 reads LNHDA; CDR2 reads SQIVND (reference sequence). This CDR3 is built from 13 residues. The CDR3 DNA sequence: TGTGCCAGTAGTATATGGGGGGACACTGAAGCTTTCTTT. Protein product: CASSIWGDTEAFF.

The chain is built from TRBV7-2 and TRBJ2-1, with TRBD2 identical over 13 bases. V gave up 1 base and J gave up 5 bases; unmatched junction bases: 8. The germline V gene encodes CDR1 SGHTA and CDR2 FQGNSA. The CDR3 length is 18 residues. CDR3 residues: CASSLGVLAGGPNNEQFF. The CDR3 DNA reads TGTGCCAGCAGCTTAGGGGTACTAGCGGGAGGGCCCAACAATGAGCAGTTCTTC.

This rearrangement joins TRBV10-1 to TRBJ2-3, with TRBD2 as a possible D gene (6 bases). The V end was cut by 3 bases, the J end by 3 bases, with 13 bases between. CDR1 is WNHNN and CDR2 is SYGVQD in the germline V gene (reference sequence). The CDR3 contains 15 residues. The CDR3 is CASSEVSGGTDTQYF. For the CDR3, the DNA is TGCGCCAGCAGTGAAGTTAGCGGTGGTACAGATACGCAGTATTTT.

With respect to this clone: The junction and the germline gene differ at one end; a read error may be behind it. The J gene is TRBJ2-5, the V gene TRBV19, with 7 bases that match TRBD2. This CDR3 region has 13 residues. CDR1 LNHDA and CDR2 SQIVND come from the germline V gene (reference sequence). CDR3: CACSMAGEVAQYF. The CDR3 nucleotides read TGTGCCTGTAGTATGGCGGGGGAGGTGGCCCAGTACTTC.

The rearrangement uses TRBV5-6 and TRBJ2-5; 8 bases align to TRBD1. CDR3 size: 14 residues. The germline CDR1 and CDR2 sequences are SGHDT and YYEEEE. The trim removed 3 bases at V and 3 bases at J, leaving 4 bases unmatched. The CDR3 DNA follows: TGTGCCAGCAGCTCGCAGGACAGGGAAGAGACCCAGTACTTC. As protein: CASSSQDREETQYF.

The rearrangement uses TRBV7-9 and TRBJ1-5, with a possible D match to TRBD1 (6 bases). V lost 6 bases to trimming and J lost 4 bases, with 16 bases between them. This CDR3 comprises 15 residues. Germline CDR1 reads SEHNR; CDR2 reads FQNEAQ (reference sequence). In DNA form, the CDR3 reads TGTGCCAGCAGTGAAAAGGGGGGGGAAAATCAGCCCCAGCATTTT. Translated: CASSEKGGENQPQHF.

This sequence joins TRBV28 and TRBJ1-1, with a tentative D call TRBD1 (6 bases). The CDR3 runs 14 residues. The germline V gene has CDR1 MDHEN and CDR2 SYDVKM. V was trimmed by 6 bases and J by 5 bases, leaving 16 bases between them. CDR3 in DNA: TGTGCCAGCAGCTATAGGGGGTTGAGGACTGAAGCTTTCTTT. It is translated as CASSYRGLRTEAFF.

The CDR3 protein is CASSHGGTGELFF. For the CDR3, the DNA is TGTGCCAGCAGCCACGGGGGCACCGGGGAGCTGTTTTTT. This chain uses TRBV9 with TRBJ2-2; possible D gene TRBD2, 6 bases. Germline lookup yields CDR1 SGDLS and CDR2 YYNGEE. The V end lost 4 bases, the J end lost 4 bases, and 8 bases lay between the germline ends. The CDR3 totals 13 residues.

The J gene is TRBJ1-3, the V gene TRBV7-8; D unresolved. The CDR3 is made up of 15 amino acids. The germline gives CDR1 SGHVS, CDR2 FQNEAQ. V was clipped by 4 bases and J by 0 bases, with 10 bases between them. CDR3 DNA: TGTGCCAGCAGCTCGGACGGGAGCTCTGGAAACACCATATATTTT. It encodes CASSSDGSSGNTIYF.

CDR3 in amino acids: CASSSGLAAYEQYV. The CDR3 DNA reads TGTGCCAGCAGTTCCGGACTAGCCGCCTACGAGCAGTACGTC. The J gene is TRBJ2-7, the V gene TRBV5-4; 8 nucleotides align to TRBD2. The CDR3 totals 14 residues. V was clipped by 5 bases and J by 2 bases; unmatched bases: 6. Germline V CDR1 and CDR2: SGHNT, YYREEE (reference sequence).

This clone has just a few counts. The genes are TRBV6-6 and TRBJ1-2; no firm D call. V was trimmed by 10 bases and J by 6 bases, leaving 18 bases between them. Germline CDR1 reads MNHNY; CDR2 reads SVGAGI (reference sequence). The CDR3 is made up of 13 amino acids. The CDR3 region is CAILSRIDNGYTF. The DNA of the CDR3 is TGTGCCATCCTATCCCGTATAGATAATGGCTACACCTTC.

This rearrangement joins TRBV6-6 to TRBJ2-3; D possibly corresponds to TRBD1 (6 bases). Germline V gene sequence: CDR1 MNHNY, CDR2 SVGAGI (reference sequence). CDR3 length: 16 amino acids. With 2 bases removed from V and 0 bases from J, the gap between germline ends came to 12 bases. CDR3 DNA: TGTGCCAGCAGTTACCTCCCGGGACACAGCACAGATACGCAGTATTTT. It yields the protein CASSYLPGHSTDTQYF.

This clone was observed once. V gene TRBV19 combines with J gene TRBJ2-1; 8 positions match TRBD2. The J segment lost 9 bases and the V segment lost 6 bases, leaving 16 bases of the junction unmatched. CDR3 length equals 16 residues. In germline, CDR1 is LNHDA, CDR2 SQIVND (reference sequence). CDR3 sequence reads: CASSLVSGGLGVEQFF. The CDR3 DNA reads as TGTGCCAGTAGCCTGGTATCGGGGGGGCTTGGTGTTGAGCAGTTCTTC.

This rearrangement joins TRBV7-9 to TRBJ2-3, with 11 positions matching TRBD2. V shed 4 bases and J 6 bases; nucleotides not matched to a gene: 15. The CDR3 contains 18 residues. The germline V gene encodes CDR1 SEHNR and CDR2 FQNEAQ (reference sequence). DNA for the CDR3: TGTGCCAGCAGCTCGTTGTTAGCGGGGGGGCCTACCCCCGATACGCAGTATTTT. It is translated as CASSSLLAGGPTPDTQYF.

This clone is a singleton in its sample. This chain links TRBV7-9 with TRBJ2-5; D is unclear. With 5 bases removed from V and 5 bases from J, the gap between germline ends came to 12 bases. CDR3 length: 13 residues. Germline-derived CDR1 and CDR2 are SEHNR and FQNEAQ (reference sequence). In DNA form, the CDR3 reads TGTGCCAGCAGCCCTTCAGAAGTCGAGACCCAGTACTTC. Amino acid sequence: CASSPSEVETQYF.

The chain has TRBV7-3 and TRBJ2-1; 7 nucleotides align to TRBD1. From germline, CDR1 is SGHTA and CDR2 FQGTGA. Unmatched junction bases numbered 11, after V lost 5 bases and J lost 4 bases. The CDR3 has 16 residues. The CDR3 nucleotides are TGTGCCAGCAGCCCGGGTTGGACAGGAGAATACAATGAGCAGTTCTTC. As protein: CASSPGWTGEYNEQFF.

The rearrangement uses TRBV6-5 and TRBJ2-1; D not resolved. V gave up 0 bases and J gave up 0 bases, with 9 bases separating them. Germline V gene lookup returns CDR1 MNHEY and CDR2 SVGAGI. The CDR3 extends over 16 amino acids. The CDR3 sequence is CASSYSAASSYNEQFF. Written as DNA, the CDR3 is TGTGCCAGCAGTTACTCCGCAGCGAGCTCCTACAATGAGCAGTTCTTC.

J is TRBJ2-1 and V is TRBV6-5, with 11 bases fitting TRBD2. The CDR3 has 15 amino acids. Germline V gives CDR1 MNHEY, CDR2 SVGAGI. Losses at the gene ends were 5 bases for V and 6 bases for J; bases not matched to a gene: 6. The CDR3 sequence: CASSPLAGASNEQFF. The CDR3, as DNA: TGTGCCAGCAGTCCACTAGCGGGAGCTAGCAATGAGCAGTTCTTC.

The V and J genes are TRBV27 and TRBJ2-1; 9 bases agree with TRBD1. The CDR3 runs to 16 residues. The trim removed 5 bases at V and 5 bases at J, leaving 10 bases unmatched. Germline V CDR1 and CDR2: MNHEY, SMNVEV (reference sequence). CDR3 sequence: CASSPRQGVTHNEQFF. The CDR3 nucleotides read TGTGCCAGCAGTCCCCGACAGGGGGTGACGCACAATGAGCAGTTCTTC.

V and J are TRBV5-8 and TRBJ1-6; the D gene is possibly TRBD1 (5 bases). The CDR3 runs 17 residues. The V end lost 4 bases, the J end lost 0 bases, and 14 bases lay between the germline ends. The V gene's germline CDR1 is SGHTS and CDR2 YDEGEE. The CDR3 region has the DNA TGTGCCAGCAGCACCAGGGATTTGGGCTCCTATAATTCACCCCTCCACTTT. Its protein product is CASSTRDLGSYNSPLHF.